This TCR beta chain was found in a study of resident and recirculating memory T cells in vitiligo. No patient showed confetti depigmentation, a clinical sign of active disease. Germline CDR1 SGHRS, CDR2 YFSETQ. The CDR3 sequence is 13 residues long. V was clipped by 2 bases and J by 10 bases, with 15 bases between them. Some clones are missing from TCRdb's copy, which holds only in-frame ones; the method was immunoSEQ multiplex PCR. Among 70,000 to 85,000 clones listed, 90% to 95% were seen once. This clonotype was sampled from a male donor with vitiligo. The chain recombines TRBV5-1 with TRBJ1-1; the D is unclear. Sequencing was carried out using blood. CDR3 DNA: TGCGCCAGCAGCTTCGCCGAGGAGGGCCGAGCTTTCTTT. This codes for CASSFAEEGRAFF.